These 30 T cell receptor beta chains were all obtained from the same sample, sequenced in a study of cytomegalovirus exposure and HLA in healthy donors. 13 Jbeta primers and 60 Vbeta primers were used for the PCR. Sequencing was performed with immunoSEQ multiplex PCR; in TCRdb, only in-frame clones are kept and a portion is missing. Here the sample spans fewer than 110,000 clones, approximately 89% being singletons. The specimen sequenced was PBMCs. These receptor sequences come from a man in his thirties or forties in good health and CMV-seronegative.

The chain links TRBV25-1 to TRBJ2-7; tentative D call: TRBD2 (6 bases). V lost 8 bases and J lost 9, with 26 bases in between. The CDR3 loop spans 15 amino acids. CDR1 is MGHDK, CDR2 SYGVNS, per germline. CDR3 sequence reads: CASCPPGLEGKVQYF. The DNA of the CDR3 is TGTGCCAGCTGTCCTCCGGGACTCGAGGGTAAAGTGCAGTACTTC.

The genes are TRBV7-6 and TRBJ2-7, with 8 bases aligning to TRBD1. J gave up 6 bases and V 2 bases, and 21 bases lay outside the gene matches. Looked up from germline, CDR1 is SGHVS and CDR2 is FNYEAQ. The CDR3 runs 19 residues. The chain's CDR3 is CASSLTPPPGTGPMGEQYF. The CDR3 coding sequence is TGTGCCAGCAGCTTAACCCCTCCGCCGGGGACAGGACCTATGGGCGAGCAGTACTTC.

This clone has a single count. The chain employs TRBV6-4 and TRBJ2-2, with 8 bases aligning to TRBD1. V dropped 8 bases and J dropped 3; count of bases not matched to a gene: 5. The germline V gene encodes CDR1 MRHNA and CDR2 SNTAGT. The CDR3 is 14 amino acids. The CDR3 DNA sequence: TGTGCCAGCTCGCAGGGGGCAGACACCGGGGAGCTGTTTTTT. Translated, it gives CASSQGADTGELFF.

Written as DNA, the CDR3 is TGTGCCAGCAGTACGACAGGTGGAGGCACTGAAGCTTTCTTT. It encodes CASSTTGGGTEAFF. The V call is TRBV6-1, the J call TRBJ1-1; a weak D match, TRBD1 (6 bases). The V gene's germline CDR1 is MNHNS and CDR2 SASEGT. With 5 bases removed from V and 4 bases from J, the gap between germline ends came to 14 bases. The length of the CDR3 is 14 residues.

The V gene is TRBV30, the J gene TRBJ2-5; 9 positions agree with TRBD2. The V and J ends lost 0 bases and 2 bases, in that order; junction bases with no gene match: 4. This CDR3 is 15 amino acids long. CDR1 GTSNPN and CDR2 SVGIG come from the germline V gene (reference sequence). CDR3 protein: CAWSVRLADQETQYF. The CDR3 nucleotides are TGTGCCTGGAGTGTACGACTAGCGGATCAAGAGACCCAGTACTTC. Supplemented by reference TRBV30 and TRBJ2-5, the full variable domain reads SQTIHQWPATLVQPVGSPLSLECTVEGTSNPNLYWYRQAAGRGLQLLFYSVGIGQISSEVPQNLSASRPQDRQFILSSKKLLLSDSGFYLCAWSVRLADQETQYFGPGTRLLVL.

The chain joins TRBV7-9 to TRBJ1-3; 9 nucleotides line up with TRBD1. The germline gives CDR1 SEHNR, CDR2 FQNEAQ (reference sequence). V lost 3 bases to trimming and J lost 2 bases; unmatched junction nucleotides: 5. The CDR3 has 16 amino acids. The CDR3: CASSLGQGVAGNTIYF. The CDR3 region has the DNA TGTGCCAGCAGCTTGGGACAGGGAGTTGCTGGAAACACCATATATTTT.

This rearrangement joins TRBV4-1 to TRBJ2-5; D uncertain. V was pared by 0 bases and J by 5 bases, with 10 bases between. Germline lookup yields CDR1 MGHRA and CDR2 YSYEKL. The CDR3 runs 14 residues. CDR3 in DNA: TGCGCCAGCAGCCAAGATTCGAGAGCTGAGACCCAGTACTTC. Protein sequence: CASSQDSRAETQYF.

The genes are TRBV28 and TRBJ2-7; TRBD1 matches at 11 bases. J was trimmed by 2 bases and V by 4 bases; bases with no gene match: 7. CDR3 length equals 16 residues. Germline values: CDR1 MDHEN, CDR2 SYDVKM. CDR3 sequence: CASSSYPGQGAYEQYF. CDR3 sequence (DNA): TGTGCCAGCAGTTCTTATCCGGGACAGGGGGCCTACGAGCAGTACTTC.

This chain links TRBV5-1 with TRBJ1-6; D gene ambiguous. The V gene's germline CDR1 is SGHRS and CDR2 YFSETQ. V lost 3 bases and J 9 bases, leaving 13 bases between the germline ends. CDR3 length: 14 residues. The CDR3 region is CASSSISIGSPLHF. The CDR3 region has the DNA TGCGCCAGCAGCTCTATCTCCATCGGTTCACCCCTCCACTTT. The full variable domain, its missing parts supplied by reference TRBV5-1 and TRBJ1-6, is KAGVTQTPRYLIKTRGQQVTLSCSPISGHRSVSWYQQTPGQGLQFLFEYFSETQRNKGNFPGRFSGRQFSNSRSEMNVSTLELGDSALYLCASSSISIGSPLHFGNGTRLTVT.

The rearrangement uses TRBV6-4 and TRBJ1-1, with D perhaps TRBD1 (5 bases). V lost 0 bases to trimming and J lost 7 bases, with 12 bases between them. This CDR3 spans 14 amino acids. Germline V CDR1 and CDR2: MRHNA, SNTAGT. CDR3 sequence: CASSDSSGRIEAFF. In DNA, the CDR3 is TGTGCCAGCAGTGACTCGTCAGGGCGAATTGAAGCTTTCTTT.

This clone was recorded only once. The gene calls are TRBV30 and TRBJ2-7; D possibly corresponds to TRBD2 (5 bases). CDR3 length: 12 residues. CDR1 and CDR2 (germline): GTSNPN, SVGIG (reference sequence). V lost 1 base and J lost 4, with 8 bases in between. CDR3 nucleotide sequence: TGTGCCTGGAGTGGGACGGGGTACGAGCAGTACTTC. This gives the protein CAWSGTGYEQYF.

V is TRBV6-5 and J is TRBJ2-7; unclear D gene. Trimming left V 0 bases short and J 2 bases short, with 14 bases between. The CDR3 totals 16 residues. The germline CDR1 and CDR2 sequences are MNHEY and SVGAGI. CDR3 sequence (DNA): TGTGCCAGCAGTTACTCTGGGCACCACCCCACCTACGAGCAGTACTTC. This gives the protein CASSYSGHHPTYEQYF.

This chain connects TRBV6-1 to TRBJ1-4; 8 nucleotides align to TRBD1. CDR1 MNHNS and CDR2 SASEGT come from the germline V gene. J gave up 5 bases and V 5 bases, and 7 bases lay outside the gene matches. This CDR3 has 15 amino acids. DNA for the CDR3: TGTGCCAGCAGTACCCGGGACAGGAAGAATGAAAAACTGTTTTTT. Protein product: CASSTRDRKNEKLFF.

The chain carries TRBV27 and TRBJ2-1, with 15 bases aligning to TRBD2. CDR3 size: 17 residues. Germline trimming cut 5 bases from V and 9 bases from J; bases unmatched to any gene: 11. Germline V CDR1 and CDR2: MNHEY, SMNVEV (reference sequence). CDR3 residues: CASSPGTSGRRFVEQFF. The CDR3 nucleotides are TGTGCCAGCAGTCCAGGGACTAGCGGGAGGCGGTTCGTTGAGCAGTTCTTC.

This chain joins TRBV2 and TRBJ2-1, with 8 bases lining up with TRBD2. The CDR3 covers 16 residues. The germline V gene has CDR1 SNHLY and CDR2 FYNNEI. The J segment lost 3 bases and the V segment lost 3 bases, leaving 7 bases of the junction unmatched. The CDR3 loop reads CASSEASGYSYNEQFF. CDR3 coding DNA: TGTGCCAGCAGTGAGGCTAGCGGGTATAGCTACAATGAGCAGTTCTTC.

The chain carries TRBV15 and TRBJ2-5; 7 bases align to TRBD1. In germline, CDR1 is LNHNV, CDR2 YYDKDF (reference sequence). CDR3 length: 16 residues. With 1 base clipped from V and 0 bases from J, the junction kept 5 bases outside the gene matches. The CDR3 loop reads CATSRGGTEYQETQYF. CDR3 nucleotide sequence: TGTGCCACCAGCAGAGGAGGGACAGAGTACCAAGAGACCCAGTACTTC.

The V call is TRBV7-2, the J call TRBJ2-7; D is possibly TRBD1 (5 bases). This CDR3 is 14 amino acids long. Germline V gene sequence: CDR1 SGHTA, CDR2 FQGNSA. The V gene lost 2 bases and the J gene lost 7 bases, with 15 bases spanning the gap. The CDR3: CASSLFQGSIEQYF. DNA for the CDR3: TGTGCCAGCAGCTTATTCCAGGGATCTATAGAGCAGTACTTC. Together with reference TRBV7-2 and TRBJ2-7, the CDR3 gives the full variable domain: GAGVSQSPSNKVTEKGKDVELRCDPISGHTALYWYRQSLGQGLEFLIYFQGNSAPDKSGLPSDRFSAERTGGSVSTLTIQRTQQEDSAVYLCASSLFQGSIEQYFGPGTRLTVT.

The genes are TRBV28 and TRBJ2-1; 9 bases align to TRBD2. CDR3 length equals 19 residues. Germline loops: CDR1 MDHEN, CDR2 SYDVKM. Trimming at V came to 3 bases and at J to 0 bases, leaving 12 bases not matched to a gene. The CDR3 DNA sequence: TGTGCCAGCAGTTTGACTAGCGGCGTGACCCTGAGCTCCTACAATGAGCAGTTCTTC. Translation: CASSLTSGVTLSSYNEQFF. The complete variable domain, with remaining parts taken from reference TRBV28 and TRBJ2-1, reads DVKVTQSSRYLVKRTGEKVFLECVQDMDHENMFWYRQDPGLGLRLIYFSYDVKMKEKGDIPEGYSVSREKKERFSLILESASTNQTSMYLCASSLTSGVTLSSYNEQFFGPGTRLTVL.

CDR3 protein: CASSLSDTGNSPLHF. For the CDR3, the DNA is TGTGCCAGCAGCCTCTCGGACACGGGCAATTCACCCCTCCACTTT. The chain has TRBV7-6 and TRBJ1-6, with D perhaps matching TRBD1 (5 bases). The CDR3 consists of 15 residues. Germline loops: CDR1 SGHVS, CDR2 FNYEAQ. The V gene lost 5 bases and the J gene lost 7 bases, with 15 bases spanning the gap.

This chain links TRBV4-3 with TRBJ2-2; D possibly corresponds to TRBD2 (5 bases). Germline loops: CDR1 LGHNA, CDR2 YSLEER. Trimming removed 1 base at V and 1 base at J, with 7 bases between. This CDR3 region has 15 residues. CDR3 coding DNA: TGCGCCAGCAGCCAAGGAAGCGGGAACACCGGGGAGCTGTTTTTT. Protein product: CASSQGSGNTGELFF.

The genes are TRBV27 and TRBJ2-7; 9 bases map to TRBD1. V shed 2 bases and J 5 bases; nucleotides not matched to a gene: 13. This CDR3 region has 17 residues. Germline CDR1 reads MNHEY; CDR2 reads SMNVEV (reference sequence). CDR3 nucleotide sequence: TGTGCCAGCAGTTTAACCATCCCGGGACAGGGAGGCAACGAGCAGTACTTC. Its protein product is CASSLTIPGQGGNEQYF.

J is TRBJ2-1 and V is TRBV18, with TRBD2 identical over 15 bases. The V gene's germline CDR1 is KGHSH and CDR2 LQKENI. Trimming removed 8 bases from V and 5 bases from J; junction bases left unmatched: 13. The CDR3 is 18 amino acids. This CDR3 is CASPAAGTSGGSNNEQFF. The CDR3 DNA reads TGTGCCAGCCCAGCCGCCGGGACTAGCGGGGGGTCGAACAATGAGCAGTTCTTC.

The chain employs TRBV27 and TRBJ2-1, with a tentative D call TRBD1 (5 bases). Germline-derived CDR1 and CDR2 are MNHEY and SMNVEV (reference sequence). V lost 6 bases and J lost 5, with 17 bases in between. This CDR3 spans 15 amino acids. The CDR3 sequence is CASRPQGYLHNEQFF. The CDR3 nucleotides are TGTGCCAGCAGACCCCAGGGTTACTTACACAATGAGCAGTTCTTC.

This clone was found a few times. V is TRBV4-1 and J is TRBJ2-7; possible D gene TRBD1, 5 bases. V was pared by 7 bases and J by 3 bases, with 16 bases between. The germline V gene encodes CDR1 MGHRA and CDR2 YSYEKL. CDR3 size: 14 residues. Written as DNA, the CDR3 is TGCGCCAGCACCCAGGACCAGGGTAGCTACGAGCAGTACTTC. Residues: CASTQDQGSYEQYF.

The V and J genes are TRBV19 and TRBJ2-7, with 10 nucleotides matching TRBD1. The CDR3 contains 15 residues. V trimming: 3 bases; J trimming: 7 bases; junction bases outside the gene matches: 9. The germline CDR1 and CDR2 sequences are LNHDA and SQIVND (reference sequence). The CDR3 loop is CASSMVGQGTGEQYF. In DNA, the CDR3 is TGTGCCAGTAGTATGGTGGGACAGGGGACCGGGGAGCAGTACTTC.

CDR3 nucleotides: TGTGCCAGCAGTGTGTCTAGCAACGAGCAGTACTTC. Its protein product is CASSVSSNEQYF. The chain recombines TRBV28 with TRBJ2-7; a weak D match, TRBD2 (5 bases). The ends were cut back, 5 bases at V and 5 bases at J, with 10 bases in the middle. This CDR3 has 12 residues. CDR1 and CDR2 (germline): MDHEN, SYDVKM.

The V and J genes are TRBV7-2 and TRBJ1-5; no definite D call. V was shortened by 3 bases and J by 3 bases, with 9 bases between the two germline ends. This CDR3 region has 14 residues. The germline V gene encodes CDR1 SGHTA and CDR2 FQGNSA. The CDR3 nucleotides are TGTGCCAGCAGCTTCGGGTCTTCCAATCAGCCCCAGCATTTT. Translating it yields CASSFGSSNQPQHF.

The chain combines TRBV2 with TRBJ2-3; 7 bases map to TRBD2. The CDR3 runs to 15 residues. Germline V CDR1 and CDR2: SNHLY, FYNNEI. Losses at the gene ends were 5 bases for V and 0 bases for J; bases not matched to a gene: 5. Here the CDR3 reads CASSRLAVSTDTQYF. In nucleotides, the CDR3 is TGTGCCAGCAGTAGGCTAGCGGTGAGCACAGATACGCAGTATTTT.

The genes are TRBV7-2 and TRBJ1-2; TRBD1 matches at 10 bases. The CDR3 is 15 residues long. Germline-derived CDR1 and CDR2 are SGHTA and FQGNSA. The J segment lost 8 bases and the V segment lost 6 bases, leaving 12 bases of the junction unmatched. The CDR3 protein is CASRRGTGDIGGYTF. The CDR3 region has the DNA TGTGCCAGCAGGCGTGGGACAGGGGATATTGGAGGCTACACCTTC.

Only one count was recorded for this clone. V is TRBV4-1 and J is TRBJ2-1, with 10 bases fitting TRBD1. After removal of 3 bases from V and 0 bases from J, the junction contained 14 bases not matched to a gene. Per germline, CDR1 MGHRA and CDR2 YSYEKL. CDR3 length: 20 amino acids. The CDR3 bases are TGCGCCAGCAGCCATCTCCCGGGACAGGGGACCTCGAGCTCCTACAATGAGCAGTTCTTC. It specifies CASSHLPGQGTSSSYNEQFF.